This T cell receptor (beta chain) appears in the sequencing data of a study of shared clonotypes between healthy human individuals. The repertoire was sequenced with immunoSEQ multiplex PCR; TCRdb's copy has only in-frame clones and lacks some. The sample lists about 2 million clones; 95% were seen once. Germline CDR1 SGHTA, CDR2 FQGNSA. This CDR3 region has 13 residues. V was pared by 5 bases and J by 7 bases, with 15 bases between. The chain is built from TRBV7-2 and TRBJ2-7; D remains unclear. The receptor comes from a man aged 18-30 years in good health. Sequencing was carried out using naive CD4+ T cells sorted from blood. Subset here: CD45RA+ positively selected. Written as DNA, the CDR3 is TGTGCCAGCAGCCCCCGTAGCCCACGGGAGCAGTACTTC. Protein product: CASSPRSPREQYF.